The present entry profiles one T cell receptor (beta chain) with its context. Its target antigen remains unknown. Base qualities are not recorded, but no much larger clone differs from it by a single base. The cohort consisted of hundreds of healthy bone marrow donors. At the time of sampling, all cohort members were nominally healthy, though unrecorded immune exposures were likely present. The donor was CMV seronegative and was included in the group of under 450 seronegative cohort members. A peripheral blood sample was provided by each donor, and peripheral blood mononuclear cells were used for TCR beta sequencing. Genomic DNA was extracted from the blood cell samples with the Qiagen DNeasy Blood Extraction Kit. The V and J ends are trimmed by 5 bases and 8 bases, leaving 19 bases between them. The CDR3 numbers 14 residues from cysteine through phenylalanine. Left in the record is the CDR3 DNA by itself, 42 bases read in frame from the first base. CDR1 and CDR2, looked up from the germline V gene, are SGHVS and FQNEAQ.

This sample was taken from a study of cytomegalovirus exposure and HLA in healthy donors (dated by TCRdb to 2015 to 2018). Concerning the study at large: According to an earlier analysis of several hundred of the donors, about 190 million T cells yielded over 100 million unique TCR beta sequences and about 300 Gb of sequence data. Using immunosequencing, the study profiled T cell repertoires from around 670 subjects and related those repertoires to cytomegalovirus serostatus. Because of strong linkage in the cohort, a handful of DR-DQ haplotypes were treated as single units for association and clustering. A later analysis re-analyzed previously published TCR beta repertoires from approximately 670 donors and added high-resolution HLA genotyping to study TCR occurrence patterns. An early release covering 550 to 650 HLA-typed donors comprised approximately 290 gigabases of sequencing data and roughly 85 million unique TCR sequences. All discovery cohort repertoires had been generated using a single sequencing platform. Rather than using new phenotypic data, the later analysis identified candidate immune exposures from TCR beta sequences and from how often those sequences occurred across donors. The study was designed to test whether signatures of past pathogen exposure could be identified by cataloging public T cell receptors. Alongside the repertoire data, information on donor age, sex, ethnicity and CMV serostatus was compiled. The genetic ancestry cluster associated with self-reported Caucasian donors included 65% to 90% of the 398 genotyped donors. To predict cytomegalovirus infection status, the study brought together high-throughput TCR immunosequencing, statistical association of individual TCRs with disease status, and machine learning. Among about 370 genotyped donors of the cohort, an average of approximately 240,000 unique TCR beta nucleotide sequences was sequenced per donor, of which approximately 19% were non-productive. Genome-wide SNP genotypes for about 60% of the 666 donors were used in a later genetic analysis, which treated that subset as a discovery cohort. Class I and class II HLA loci were covered by the typing at four-digit resolution. The number of donors typed differed by locus, with roughly 629-640 for A, B, C, DRB1 and DQB1, around 500 for DQA1, 600 to 610 for DPA1, and 450 to 480 for DPB1. To decide whether each TCR beta V gene segment behaved as functional or pseudogenic, an earlier analysis of some 600 of the donors relied on high-throughput TCR beta sequencing. A separate validation cohort of more than 100 different subjects was used in addition to the roughly 670-subject first cohort.

Paper-wide results and their limitations: In a later analysis, HLA-associated TCR beta chains showed more clonal expansion and lower generation probabilities than non-associated chains that were equally common. In an earlier analysis of 587 of the donors, most TCR beta V segments appeared in productive rearrangements about 87% or about 30% of the time, broadly matching IMGT annotations. An association between a missense DCLRE1C variant and V-gene and J-gene trimming of TCR beta chains was found in a later genetic analysis and replicated in an independent cohort. Roughly uniform sequencing depth across donors was assumed in presence/absence analyses, although this assumption may not hold. About 17 rarely observed V segments, including chromosome 9 orphons, were excluded from the earlier analysis of about 610 of the donors because counts were too low. In a later genetic analysis, fewer N-insertions in productive TCRs were reported among donors in an Asian-associated ancestry cluster than the approximately 710-donor mean. The 87-base-pair reads could not distinguish some IMGT-functional V segments, including TRBV6-2 and TRBV6-3, so those segments were excluded. The study gave a list of under 200 TCR beta chains associated with cytomegalovirus. The cohort was sequenced for TCR beta chains only, and without alpha or paired-chain data the features that could be detected were limited. At a false discovery rate of 0.05, a later analysis linked 16,951 TCR beta sequences to specific HLA alleles. Assigning TCR associations to individual alleles was difficult when HLA alleles, especially DR and DQ, strongly co-occurred. A further reported finding was that TCR beta sequences accurately predicted the HLA-A and HLA-B alleles for most subjects in the first cohort. In a later analysis, the rate of TCR association differed among HLA loci, with DRB1 alleles having the most associated TCRs and HLA-C alleles having the fewest. According to a later analysis, parvovirus B19, influenza, CMV and Epstein-Barr virus appeared linked to several top co-occurrence clusters. A few of the identified cytomegalovirus-associated TCR beta chains were confirmed in vitro to be specific for cytomegalovirus antigens. Most TCR sequences were seen in very few donors, while some public TCRs were found in many individuals. Linkage disequilibrium might explain the correlated functional status among segregating V segments, but an unknown experimental factor could not be ruled out. In a later analysis, most CMV-associated TCR beta chains were found to appear HLA-restricted, with HLA associations seemingly driven largely by CMV exposure. In both the original and validation cohorts, the classifier was reported to diagnose cytomegalovirus status with high specificity and sensitivity. HLA typing was unavailable for some donors at each locus, so association tests used only the typed subset. The only immune exposure information available for the cohort was CMV serostatus. According to the authors, the approach could potentially be generalized to other disease states and immunological phenotypes. The sequencing pipeline was judged likely to have produced a cluster of highly shared sequence variants as a technical artifact.

Libraries came from the immunoSEQ multiplex PCR assay. The multiplex PCR relied on a mix of 60 forward primers for TCR Vbeta segments and 13 reverse primers for TCR Jbeta segments. The CDR3 region of rearranged TCR beta genes was amplified from genomic DNA with a multiplex PCR assay. Amplified TCR beta libraries were sequenced as 87-base-pair reads on the Illumina HiSeq System. Concerning the study's data processing: A later analysis tallied roughly 80 million unique TCR beta chains across the 666 repertoires, and some 12 million of those chains were shared by two or more donors. To remove PCR and sequencing errors, raw reads were error-corrected and collapsed into unique sequences using a nearest-neighbor algorithm that merged closely related sequences. V, D and J gene segments were assigned by aligning CDR3 sequences to IMGT reference sequences. Each retained sequence needed at least a six-nucleotide match to both a V gene segment and a J gene segment. A rearrangement counted as productive if the CDR3 had no stop codons and remained in frame with V and J, and every other rearrangement counted as non-productive. CDR3 was defined by IMGT convention, running from the second conserved V-encoded cysteine to the conserved J-encoded phenylalanine. In an earlier analysis of more than 550 of the donors, sequences lacking an unambiguous match to a single V gene segment were excluded. An earlier analysis of roughly 590 of the donors called V segments functional above 56.7% productive rearrangements and segregating when the between-donor standard deviation exceeded 5%. A statistical classification framework was built to diagnose cytomegalovirus status from the catalog of TCR beta chain sequences. A later analysis assigned V and J genes by comparing TCR nucleotide sequences with IMGT/GENE-DB human TR gene sequences. In a later analysis, CDR3 sequences and most-parsimonious VDJ recombination scenarios were assigned using the TCRdist pipeline. A later analysis defined each TCR beta chain by its CDR3 amino acid sequence plus V-gene family, and excluded reads lacking a unique V-gene family. In a later analysis, fewer than 650 highly shared, low-generation-probability nucleotide sequences were removed to address suspected cross-contamination and a sequencing artifact. In a later analysis, a clonal expansion index for each public chain was calculated from normalized within-repertoire ranks of inferred template counts. In a later analysis, generation probabilities were computed using a VDJ recombination model fitted to out-of-frame rearrangements, and the results were checked against IGoR. In a later analysis, hypergeometric tests were used to score TCR-TCR, TCR-HLA and TCR-CMV co-occurrence, with a repertoire-size bias correction applied to TCR pairs. False discovery rates were estimated in a later analysis by permuting HLA or CMV assignments 20 times. In a later analysis, co-occurring TCRs were grouped using DBSCAN, with TCRdist sequence similarity added in when clustering inside HLA-allele-positive subsets. Repertoires with fewer than 30,000 or more than 120,000 public chains, plus five repertoires with anomalous nucleotide sharing, were excluded from co-occurrence clustering. Held by TCRdb, this immuneACCESS table contains in-frame sequences only and omits some clones. Under half of the omission traces to an unresolved V gene where checked; the cause of the rest is unknown. Clone size and V and J calls were adopted from that table, with D and trimming inferred from the DNA. This sample holds fewer than 250,000 clones; 87% were observed only once. The ten most abundant clones make up roughly 1.3% of the sample.

The origin of this receptor is a man under 40 in good health and CMV-seronegative. The chain joins TRBV7-8 to TRBJ2-7; D gene: possibly TRBD1, on 6 matching bases. Sequencing used PBMCs. The DNA sequence is as follows: TGTGCCAGCAGCCCCCGACTGGCAGGGGCTAAGCAGTACTTC. Its coded protein is CASSPRLAGAKQYF.